This note documents a single T cell receptor (beta chain) sequence. Its antigen is not identified. Treatment here: some 19 received Ad26.COV2.S at low or high dose, single or two shots; several received placebo; per-sample allocation not given. Specimens were obtained on day 63 following the first vaccine or placebo injection. These data originate in a study of Ad26.COV2.S vaccination and SARS-CoV-2 variants. Study-wide results and limits: Those who received vaccine or placebo ended up with similar non-spike TCR breadth. Marked by substantial breadth, spike-specific CD8+ and CD4+ T cell responses were reportedly seen after vaccination.

TCRdb's copy holds only in-frame clones and misses some; the assay was immunoSEQ multiplex PCR. The data contain roughly 410,000 clones, 83% of them singletons. This CDR3 has 14 amino acids. Germline V CDR1 and CDR2: KGHSH, LQKENI. The trim removed 4 bases at V and 6 bases at J, leaving 5 bases unmatched. The gene calls are TRBV18 and TRBJ1-5; 8 bases are a match to TRBD1. This clonotype originated in a person aged 18-65 years who received the Ad26.COV2.S COVID-19 vaccine or a placebo. Sequencing was performed on peripheral blood, taken in a trial of Ad26.COV2.S vaccine versus placebo. The CDR3 region is CASSLFQGAQPQHF. The CDR3 DNA reads as TGTGCCAGCTCACTTTTTCAGGGGGCTCAGCCCCAGCATTTT. Using reference TRBV18 and TRBJ1-5 for the parts outside the CDR3, the full variable domain is NAGVMQNPRHLVRRRGQEARLRCSPMKGHSHVYWYRQLPEEGLKFMVYLQKENIIDESGMPKERFSAEFPKEGPSILRIQQVVRGDSAAYFCASSLFQGAQPQHFGDGTRLSIL.